This record looks at one T cell receptor (beta chain) sequence and its context. Its specificity is not known. The record originates from a study of cytomegalovirus exposure and HLA in healthy donors. Study-level results: Within an earlier analysis, most TCR beta V segments proved productive either about 87% or about 30% of the time. In a later analysis, a missense DCLRE1C variant was linked to TCR beta V- and J-gene trimming. Later analysis indicated greater clonal expansion among HLA-associated TCR beta chains than among equally common other chains. It was 150 to 200 TCR beta chains that were listed as cytomegalovirus-associated.

CDR1 and CDR2 from the germline V gene are SGHVS and FNYEAQ. CDR3 length: 16 amino acids. The trim removed 1 base at V and 2 bases at J, leaving 4 bases unmatched. Amplification used 60 Vbeta primers and 13 Jbeta primers. TCRdb's copy holds only in-frame clones and misses some; the assay was immunoSEQ multiplex PCR. The table shows more than 95,000 clones, with about four fifths occurring only once. The TCR originated in a young man in good health and CMV-seronegative. The chain links TRBV7-6 to TRBJ2-2, with 7 bases aligning to TRBD1. The sequenced sample consisted of PBMCs. The CDR3 nucleotides are TGTGCCAGCAGCTTAGACCACAGGGGTAACACCGGGGAGCTGTTTTTT. Its translation: CASSLDHRGNTGELFF. Drawing the rest from reference TRBV7-6 and TRBJ2-2, the complete variable domain is GAGVSQSPRYKVTKRGQDVALRCDPISGHVSLYWYRQALGQGPEFLTYFNYEAQQDKSGLPNDRFSAERPEGSISTLTIQRTEQRDSAMYRCASSLDHRGNTGELFFGEGSRLTVL.